A single sample is the source of the 18 T cell receptor beta chains below, sequenced in a study of blood T cell repertoires in COVID-19. The method was immunoSEQ multiplex PCR; TCRdb's version includes in-frame clones alone and lacks a portion of them. Of fewer than 130,000 clones in the sample, around 91% were seen once. Source material: peripheral blood. These receptors all come from a woman aged 80 or over with acute or convalescent COVID-19.

With regard to this clone: A junction end diverges from the germline sequence, so it may reflect a read error. V gene TRBV9 combines with J gene TRBJ2-5; TRBD2 aligns across 9 bases. Germline CDR1 reads SGDLS; CDR2 reads YYNGEE. The CDR3 spans 14 residues. This CDR3 is CARSGGGVRETQYF. The CDR3 DNA is TGTGCCCGCAGCGGCGGGGGGGTGAGGGAGACCCAGTACTTC.

The CDR3 DNA follows: TGTGCCAGCAGCAAATTGGGACTGACAGATTCACCCCTCCACTTT. It encodes CASSKLGLTDSPLHF. This chain joins TRBV21-1 and TRBJ1-6. TRBV21-1 is reported as a pseudogene. This CDR3 contains 15 residues.

V gene TRBV28 combines with J gene TRBJ2-3; no reliable D call. Germline CDR1 reads MDHEN; CDR2 reads SYDVKM. Trimming stripped 5 bases from V and 0 bases from J, with 15 bases between. The CDR3 runs to 16 residues. The CDR3: CASSRRKSSSTDTQYF. CDR3 coding DNA: TGTGCCAGCAGTCGGAGAAAGAGCTCTAGCACAGATACGCAGTATTTT.

The chain links TRBV18 to TRBJ2-1, with TRBD1 as a possible D gene (5 bases). Germline V lookup: CDR1 KGHSH, CDR2 LQKENI. The V and J ends lost 7 bases and 3 bases respectively, with 13 bases between them. This CDR3 has 14 residues. The CDR3 reads CASFPGTGYNEQFF. The CDR3, as DNA: TGTGCCAGCTTTCCAGGTACAGGCTACAATGAGCAGTTCTTC. Filled out from reference TRBV18 and TRBJ2-1, the complete variable domain reads NAGVMQNPRHLVRRRGQEARLRCSPMKGHSHVYWYRQLPEEGLKFMVYLQKENIIDESGMPKERFSAEFPKEGPSILRIQQVVRGDSAAYFCASFPGTGYNEQFFGPGTRLTVL.

CDR3 loop: CASSFLDRVYEQYF. DNA for the CDR3: TGTGCCAGCAGTTTCCTGGACAGGGTCTACGAGCAGTACTTC. The chain has TRBV27 and TRBJ2-7; 8 nucleotides align to TRBD1. V shed 3 bases and J 3 bases; nucleotides not matched to a gene: 4. This CDR3 contains 14 residues. CDR1 is MNHEY, CDR2 SMNVEV, per germline (reference sequence).

This clone has just one count. This chain connects TRBV9 to TRBJ2-7, with TRBD1 as a possible D gene (6 bases). Looked up from germline, CDR1 is SGDLS and CDR2 is YYNGEE. There are 14 residues in the CDR3. Deletions cut 2 bases from V and 1 base from J, with 10 bases between. The chain's CDR3 is CASSVDSFSYEQYF. The CDR3 DNA reads TGTGCCAGCAGCGTGGACAGTTTTTCCTACGAGCAGTACTTC. The whole variable domain, remainder taken from reference TRBV9 and TRBJ2-7, is DSGVTQTPKHLITATGQRVTLRCSPRSGDLSVYWYQQSLDQGLQFLIQYYNGEERAKGNILERFSAQQFPDLHSELNLSSLELGDSALYFCASSVDSFSYEQYFGPGTRLTVT.

This rearrangement joins TRBV29-1 to TRBJ2-1; 10 nucleotides align to TRBD1. Trimming took 6 bases from V and 7 from J; bases not matched to a gene: 9. Germline V CDR1 and CDR2: SQVTM, ANQGSEA. The CDR3 is 14 residues long. The CDR3 bases are TGCAGCGTGGGACAGGGGCTTATCGGGAATGAGCAGTTCTTC. It yields the protein CSVGQGLIGNEQFF.

The chain has TRBV7-2 and TRBJ2-1, with 9 bases fitting TRBD2. V dropped 9 bases and J dropped 10; count of bases not matched to a gene: 16. The germline V gene encodes CDR1 SGHTA and CDR2 FQGNSA. This CDR3 has 15 amino acids. The CDR3 reads CASAEGGGAAREQFF. The CDR3 DNA is TGTGCCAGTGCCGAGGGCGGGGGGGCCGCAAGAGAGCAGTTCTTC.

The V gene is TRBV7-9, the J gene TRBJ1-5; D possibly corresponds to TRBD1 (5 bases). CDR3 length: 15 residues. Germline CDR1 and CDR2: SEHNR and FQNEAQ (reference sequence). Between the trimmed V and J ends, which lost 5 bases and 4 bases, there was a span of 15 bases. CDR3 DNA sequence: TGTGCCAGCAGCCACAGCGGGGCAAGAAATCAGCCCCAGCATTTT. Encoded protein: CASSHSGARNQPQHF.

This clone was counted a single time. This chain uses TRBV13 with TRBJ2-3; the match to TRBD2 covers 8 bases. The CDR3 is made up of 16 amino acids. J was trimmed by 0 bases and V by 0 bases; bases with no gene match: 2. Per germline, CDR1 PRHDT and CDR2 FYEKMQ (reference sequence). For the CDR3, the DNA is TGTGCCAGCAGCTTAGGCCGGGGGGGCAGCACAGATACGCAGTATTTT. Protein: CASSLGRGGSTDTQYF.

This clone has only one observation. This chain joins TRBV21-1 and TRBJ1-2; the table's D call, TRBD1, has no DNA check behind it. TRBV21-1 is a pseudogene. The CDR3 is made up of 14 amino acids. CDR3 sequence: CASSTPGTVYGYTF. CDR3 bases: TGTGCCAGCAGCACGCCCGGGACAGTCTATGGCTACACCTTC.

The rearrangement uses TRBV20-1 and TRBJ1-1; perhaps TRBD1 as D (5 bases). Germline V gene sequence: CDR1 DFQATT, CDR2 SNEGSKA (reference sequence). The ends were cut back, 3 bases at V and 11 bases at J, with 25 bases in the middle. The CDR3 consists of 15 residues. The CDR3 spells CSASRPGTGVGWAFF. CDR3 bases: TGCAGTGCTAGTCGTCCCGGAACAGGTGTAGGGTGGGCTTTCTTT.

This clone was observed a handful of times. The chain recombines TRBV6-5 with TRBJ2-7, with 9 nucleotides matching TRBD1. Germline loops: CDR1 MNHEY, CDR2 SVGAGI. The ends lost 8 bases at V and 4 bases at J; junction bases unmatched: 9. The CDR3 loop spans 14 amino acids. CDR3 nucleotide sequence: TGTGCCAGCGCGTTGGGGACAGGGCCTTACGAGCAGTACTTC. Its translation: CASALGTGPYEQYF.

The chain uses TRBV11-2 and TRBJ2-6, with 10 bases that match TRBD2. CDR3 length: 18 residues. Germline CDR1 SGHAT, CDR2 FQNNGV. V lost 3 bases and J lost 0; bases outside the gene matches: 5. This CDR3 reads CASSLLAGAPSGANVLTF. The CDR3 DNA follows: TGTGCCAGCAGCTTGCTAGCGGGGGCCCCCTCTGGGGCCAACGTCCTGACTTTC.

The chain uses TRBV18 and TRBJ2-3; the D gene is possibly TRBD2 (7 bases). Germline V CDR1 and CDR2: KGHSH, LQKENI. Trimming cost V 0 bases and J 3 bases, with 13 bases left between them. This CDR3 has 16 amino acids. This CDR3 reads CASSPPRGGLTDTQYF. DNA for the CDR3: TGTGCCAGCTCACCACCGAGGGGGGGCCTTACAGATACGCAGTATTTT.

This chain links TRBV7-9 with TRBJ2-7; 8 bases are a match to TRBD1. CDR3 size: 13 residues. Germline lookup yields CDR1 SEHNR and CDR2 FQNEAQ (reference sequence). V shed 4 bases, J shed 6 bases, and the junction held 5 bases outside the gene matches. Here the CDR3 reads CASSWGQEGEQYF. CDR3 bases: TGTGCCAGCAGCTGGGGACAGGAGGGCGAGCAGTACTTC.

This clone was seen once. This chain connects TRBV6-5 to TRBJ1-3; TRBD1 is a possible D gene (5 bases). The V end was cut by 0 bases, the J end by 4 bases, with 10 bases between. Germline V CDR1 and CDR2: MNHEY, SVGAGI. The CDR3 loop spans 15 amino acids. CDR3 sequence reads: CASSYSLGAGNTIYF. As DNA, the CDR3 is TGTGCCAGCAGTTACTCGCTAGGGGCAGGAAACACCATATATTTT.

The V call is TRBV3-1 (or the pseudogene TRBV3-2), the J call TRBJ1-3; a possible D gene is TRBD1 (5 bases). The germline CDR1 and CDR2 sequences are LGHDT and YNNKEL (reference sequence). The CDR3 covers 15 residues. V was clipped by 1 base and J by 5 bases, with 12 bases between them. The CDR3 is CASSQGPQARNTIYF. DNA of the CDR3: TGTGCCAGCAGCCAAGGACCACAGGCTAGAAACACCATATATTTT.